The clone carrying this TCR beta chain was detected once. This sample was taken from a study of blood T cell repertoires in COVID-19. At the level of the study: Italy, Spain and the United States were the sources of the convalescent and acute COVID-19 samples. In each case, the material was cDNA or gDNA derived from T cells, B-cell-depleted T cells, or PBMCs.

Under the authors' procedure: Counts of nucleated cells, estimated from reference gene primer amplification, were obtained. Libraries were prepared by immunoSEQ multiplex PCR; TCRdb keeps only in-frame clonotypes and omits some of them. The D gene and trimming were derived from the DNA, and the V and J assignments and clone size from that table. Of approximately 15,000 clones listed, about 83% were seen once; the top ten hold 15% to 20%. This CDR3 has 16 amino acids. After removal of 0 bases from V and 2 bases from J, the junction contained 7 bases not matched to a gene. Per the germline V gene, CDR1 is MGHRA and CDR2 is YSYEKL.

This receptor was obtained from a human donor with active COVID-19. The donor label of this sample is uncertain. The material sequenced was peripheral blood. V usage is TRBV4-1 and J usage is TRBJ2-7, with 7 bases lining up with TRBD1. CDR3 region: CASSQEVAGGAYEQYF. The CDR3 DNA is TGCGCCAGCAGCCAAGAGGTCGCAGGGGGAGCCTACGAGCAGTACTTC.